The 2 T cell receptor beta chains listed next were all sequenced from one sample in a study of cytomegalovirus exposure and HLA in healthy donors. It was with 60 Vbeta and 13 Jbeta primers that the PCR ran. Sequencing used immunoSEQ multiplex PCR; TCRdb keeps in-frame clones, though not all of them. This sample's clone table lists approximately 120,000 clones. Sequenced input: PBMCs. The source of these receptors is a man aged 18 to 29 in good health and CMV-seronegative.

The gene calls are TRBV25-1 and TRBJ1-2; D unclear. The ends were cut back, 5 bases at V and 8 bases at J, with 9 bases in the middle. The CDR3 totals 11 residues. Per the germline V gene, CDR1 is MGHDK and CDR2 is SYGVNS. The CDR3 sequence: CASSRGTGYTF. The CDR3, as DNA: TGTGCCAGCAGTCGCGGTACCGGCTACACCTTC.

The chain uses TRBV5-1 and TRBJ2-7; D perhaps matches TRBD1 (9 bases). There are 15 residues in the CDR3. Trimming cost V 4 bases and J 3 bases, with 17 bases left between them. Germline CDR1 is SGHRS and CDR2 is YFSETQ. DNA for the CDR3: TGCGCCAGCAGCACGGGGGGGACAGGGAGCTACGAGCAGTACTTC. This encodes CASSTGGTGSYEQYF.